This TCR beta chain was found in a study of CD8+ T cells in alopecia areata. Overall study context: A 6-month off-drug phase came after tofacitinib, which had lasted 6 to 18 months.

Sample treatment: oral pan-JAK inhibitor, 5-10 mg twice daily. Isolated RNA was reverse transcribed into cDNA used as the sequencing template. Here immunoSEQ multiplex PCR was the method, and the copy in TCRdb shows in-frame clones only, minus some. The data show more than 200,000 clones, with 50% to 75% seen just once and about 4% held by the top ten. The CDR3 is made up of 14 amino acids. The study's findings and limits: There were also resident alphabeta T cells of normal skin sequenced in scalp samples. During tofacitinib treatment, many expanded lesional clones remained in scalp and blood.

Comment on this clone: What it recognizes is unknown.

The sample here was CD4+ T cells sorted from blood, taken at week 4, from a patient treated with tofacitinib. The chain joins TRBV7-5 to TRBJ2-6. TRBV7-5 counts as a pseudogene. The receptor was isolated from a human donor with alopecia areata. DNA for the CDR3: TGTGCCAGAAGCTTAGTTAACGGGGCCAACGTCCTGACTTTC. It yields the protein CARSLVNGANVLTF.